This T cell receptor (beta chain) was identified during a study of regulatory T cells in long-lasting Graves disease (dated by TCRdb to the early 2020s). Regarding the study in general: Antithyroid drugs had been taken for less than 3 months by newly diagnosed Graves' disease patients. Persistent Graves' disease patients were compared with newly diagnosed Graves' disease patients by peripheral blood TCR sequencing and RNA sequencing. The study was conducted in China and was registered as a clinical trial. A total of some 33 samples were covered by TCR sequencing, comprising some 13 persistent and roughly 20 newly diagnosed Graves' disease patients. Overall study outcomes, separate from this receptor: Sequencing and analysis were limited to the TCR beta chain. TRBV28, TRBJ1-2 and TRBJ2-5 were preferentially used in persistent disease, while TRBV20-1 and TRBJ2-1 were favored in newly diagnosed disease. As a limitation, the authors acknowledged that the small sample size may reduce accuracy. Persistent patients shared more public clonotypes among themselves (around 2,500) than newly diagnosed patients did (roughly 910). Only peripheral blood was studied, because thyroid tissue, the primary lesion, was inaccessible. Compared with newly diagnosed patients, persistent Graves' disease patients had lower TCR Shannon entropy and fewer highly expanded clones, which suggests clonal expansion.

The sample's time point label is to be understood as: newly diagnosed GD, antithyroid drugs for less than 3 months. For both TCR sequencing and RNA sequencing, RNA was extracted from PBMCs in TRIzol. The diagnosis of Graves' disease followed American Thyroid Association guidelines. Patients were recruited from an endocrinology department in Xi'an, China. From each patient, around 9.3 milliliters of peripheral blood was collected into an EDTA anticoagulant tube. Ficoll Paque Plus density gradient separation was used to isolate PBMCs, and no additional T cell sorting was done. RNA quality was checked with an Agilent 2100 Bioanalyzer and agarose gel, and concentration with a NanoDrop 2000. Library preparation employed multiplex PCR. The run used an Illumina HiSeq 4000. TCR beta libraries were built with iRepertoire HTBI primers and Arm-PCR amplification of CDR3 regions. Before sequencing, the PCR products went through gel purification. Per the original workflow: Across samples, roughly 60 TRBV and around 15 TRBJ segments were identified and used for gene usage analysis of CDR3 amino acid clonotypes. COPE and FqMerger were used to merge the filtered high-quality paired reads into contigs. BLAST was used to align contigs to the IMGT TRBV, TRBD and TRBJ reference genes, and CDR3 was defined following IMGT. Highly expanded clones were defined as clonotypes with a frequency above 0.1%. Repertoire diversity was measured by Shannon entropy, and V-J evenness by the Gini coefficient. Public clonotypes were defined as clonotypes shared by more than one individual. Using fastp trimming at Q25 and MiXCR clonotype assembly, TCRdb reanalyzed the public sequencing data and kept in-frame beta chains. Records with the same CDR3 protein are collapsed into one entry carrying the most frequent genes and DNA. TCRdb's processing, not the authors', yielded these V and J calls. The sample data list hundreds of thousands of distinct CDR3 sequences, and roughly 15% of these were observed just once. The ten largest clones capture 18% of the sample.

This clonotype was counted only a few times. The target of this receptor is not known. No base quality information exists; no much larger clone differs at one position. Trimming costs V 0 bases and J 4 bases, and their ends lie 3 bases apart. As encoded in the germline V gene (reference sequence), CDR1 is LNHDA while CDR2 is SQIVND. Taken from cysteine to phenylalanine, the CDR3 has 12 residues. This entry keeps only the CDR3 DNA: 36 bases, framed from base 1. These sequences were also reported in another study, on T cells in Graves' hyperthyroidism and ophthalmopathy. The second study's authors report: A patient counted as having stable Graves' hyperthyroidism if no progression to ophthalmopathy occurred over 18 months of follow-up. The hyperthyroidism patients were between 18 and 65 years old and newly diagnosed, with a disease duration of less than 2 months. Exclusion was applied to patients with uncontrolled infections, other autoimmune diseases, pregnancy or lactation. Diagnoses were established on the basis of clinical symptoms, serum thyroxine and TRAb, thyroid ultrasound, and orbital computed tomography. The first round of RT-PCR for the TCR CDR3 was performed with the HTBI primer set and the Qiagen OneStep RT-PCR kit. Most expanded thyroid clonotypes (frequency above 0.001) were also detected in blood, a finding suggesting that blood repertoires may reflect thyroid immune responses. A 13 V-J signature model separated ophthalmopathy from stable hyperthyroidism, with just over 85% sensitivity and roughly 81% specificity in cross-validation and 80%/75% in testing. In validation, the model predicted progression to ophthalmopathy with approximately 70% sensitivity and about 73% specificity, a median of 6.5 months before onset. To identify distinguishing TCR V-J signatures, a discovery cohort of 95 to 100 patients was used, comprising 43 with Graves' ophthalmopathy and 57 with stable Graves' hyperthyroidism. An independent validation cohort of under 20 hyperthyroidism patients and over 15 patients who later progressed to ophthalmopathy tested prospective prediction of ophthalmopathy. The approximately 100 discovery patients were divided at random into training and test sets in a 7:3 ratio. In six Graves' hyperthyroidism patients, the study also compared T-cell repertoires from thyroid tissue with T-cell repertoires from blood. After blood sampling, hyperthyroidism patients were treated with methimazole at a starting dose of 30 mg daily, and ophthalmopathy patients were treated with high-dose intravenous methylprednisolone. Libraries were constructed in a second round of multiplex PCR, after which size selection and purification were carried out. Sequencing of the libraries was done on an Illumina HiSeq2000 using paired-end 100 bp reads. SOAPnuke was used to process the raw data, removing reads that contained adapters or uncalled bases, had a mean Phred below 15, or lacked an exact match to the constant primer or identifier. COPE v1.2.5 was used to merge the high-quality paired reads, and each unique nucleotide sequence was defined as a clonotype. MiTCR v1.1 was used to align clonotypes to the IMGT TRBV, TRBD and TRBJ reference segments. Analysis was restricted to V-J combinations with a frequency above 0.0001, which covered 99% to 99.2% of repertoires. A TCS score was defined as the ratio between F50 (clonal expansion) and ExV (chaos), using BLOSUM62-based TCRdist between CDR3 peptides within each V-J. Welch's t-statistics and random forest reduced roughly 500 V-J features to roughly 13, which were used in a naive Bayes classifier (R e1071). Sample size was not statistically predetermined, and blinding of investigators to group allocation was not performed. According to the paper, TCR Vbeta CDR3 sequencing was carried out on 135 peripheral blood samples, which came from some 41 ophthalmopathy, 75 to 80 hyperthyroidism and approximately 17 progressor patients.

This material consisted of peripheral blood mononuclear cells (PBMCs), taken at new diagnosis, from a patient treated with antithyroid drugs. The chain joins TRBV19 to TRBJ1-2, with the D gene call left open. The TCR originated in a woman under 40 with Graves disease. Donor details come from another sample of the same person, matched by shared clones. The CDR3 reads CASSIDTYGYTF. Read as DNA, the sequence is TGTGCCAGTAGTATAGACACCTATGGCTACACCTTC.